Listed below are T cell receptor beta chains from one sample, sequenced in a study of shared T cell receptors in the human thymus. Sequenced by immunoSEQ multiplex PCR; TCRdb stores in-frame clones only, minus some. The sample records 500,000 to 750,000 clones, roughly 90% being singletons. In addition, the sample was reused for a study of human thymus T cells.

The material sequenced was thymocytes. Receptors originate from a boy under two years old with a congenital heart defect. CDR3s include the opening cysteine and the closing phenylalanine or tryptophan. The D gene is left open where the match is weak. Clone size is given for some rows only: seen once, a few or many times, or a class if the clone is expanded.

D gene: -
J gene: TRBJ2-3
V gene: TRBV28
clone size: -
CDR3 DNA: TGTGCCAGCAGTTTGTATGCGGGCCCCCGAGATACGCAGTATTTT
CDR3 protein: CASSLYAGPRDTQYF

D gene: -
J gene: TRBJ2-1
V gene: TRBV25-1
clone size: -
CDR3 DNA: TGTGCCAGCAGTGATTTTAGCGGCCCCAGCTCCTACAATGAGCAGTTCTTC
CDR3 protein: CASSDFSGPSSYNEQFF

D gene: -
J gene: TRBJ1-2
V gene: TRBV19
clone size: few
CDR3 DNA: TGTGCCAGGGGGGGAAGGCCCAGAGTCAACTATGGCTACACCTTC
CDR3 protein: CARGGRPRVNYGYTF

D gene: -
J gene: TRBJ1-2
V gene: TRBV6-5
clone size: -
CDR3 DNA: TGTGCCAGCAGTCCTTTCCCCGACAATAACTATGGCTACACCTTC
CDR3 protein: CASSPFPDNNYGYTF

D gene: TRBD2
J gene: TRBJ2-7
V gene: TRBV4-2
clone size: -
CDR3 DNA: TGTGCCAGCAGCCAAGTGGGGCTAGCGGAGGGAAGCTCCTACGAGCAGTACTTC
CDR3 protein: CASSQVGLAEGSSYEQYF

D gene: -
J gene: TRBJ2-7
V gene: TRBV10-3
clone size: -
CDR3 DNA: TGTGCCATCCTAGAGGGACATGGGAGCTCCTACGAGCAGTACTTC
CDR3 protein: CAILEGHGSSYEQYF

D gene: TRBD1
J gene: TRBJ1-2
V gene: TRBV19
clone size: -
CDR3 DNA: TGTGCCACCACACAGGGGGATGATGGCTACACCTTC
CDR3 protein: CATTQGDDGYTF

D gene: -
J gene: TRBJ2-1
V gene: TRBV29-1
clone size: -
CDR3 DNA: TGCAGCGTTGAAATTCCCCCAGGGGAAGGGTCCTACAATGAGCAGTTCTTC
CDR3 protein: CSVEIPPGEGSYNEQFF

D gene: -
J gene: TRBJ2-5
V gene: TRBV29-1
clone size: -
CDR3 DNA: TGCAGCGTTGCAGTTCACAACAGAACAAAAGAGACCCAGTACTTC
CDR3 protein: CSVAVHNRTKETQYF

D gene: -
J gene: TRBJ2-7
V gene: TRBV30
clone size: once
CDR3 DNA: TGTGCCTCCGTACTCCTGTTTAAGTACGAGCAGTACTTC
CDR3 protein: CASVLLFKYEQYF

D gene: -
J gene: TRBJ2-7
V gene: TRBV7-4
clone size: -
CDR3 DNA: TGTGCCAGCAGCCGCCTCTTGGGACGGGAGAGCTCCTACGAGCAGTACTTC
CDR3 protein: CASSRLLGRESSYEQYF

D gene: TRBD2
J gene: TRBJ2-5
V gene: TRBV5-1
clone size: -
CDR3 DNA: TGCGCCAGCAGCTCTCGACTAGCGAGAGAGACCCAGTACTTC
CDR3 protein: CASSSRLARETQYF

D gene: TRBD1
J gene: TRBJ1-4
V gene: TRBV4-2
clone size: few
CDR3 DNA: TGTGCCAGCAGCCAGGCCCGGGACAGGGTTAATGAAAAACTGTTTTTT
CDR3 protein: CASSQARDRVNEKLFF

D gene: TRBD1
J gene: TRBJ2-1
V gene: TRBV5-6
clone size: few
CDR3 DNA: TGTGCCAGCAGCGGGGACAGGGGGGATGAGCAGTTCTTC
CDR3 protein: CASSGDRGDEQFF

D gene: TRBD1
J gene: TRBJ2-5
V gene: TRBV28
clone size: -
CDR3 DNA: TGTGCCAGCGGCGAGACAGGGAAGGGTGGAGAGACCCAGTACTTC
CDR3 protein: CASGETGKGGETQYF

D gene: TRBD2
J gene: TRBJ2-1
V gene: TRBV6-5
clone size: -
CDR3 DNA: TGTGCCAGCGGGACTAGATACAATGAGCAGTTCTTC
CDR3 protein: CASGTRYNEQFF

D gene: TRBD1
J gene: TRBJ1-1
V gene: TRBV27
clone size: -
CDR3 DNA: TGTGCCAGCAGTTCCTTAGCAGGGGGGAGAAACACTGAAGCTTTCTTT
CDR3 protein: CASSSLAGGRNTEAFF

D gene: -
J gene: TRBJ2-7
V gene: TRBV7-8
clone size: -
CDR3 DNA: TGTGCCAGCAGCTTGTCCCCGGGGTCCTACGAGCAGTACTTC
CDR3 protein: CASSLSPGSYEQYF

D gene: TRBD2
J gene: TRBJ2-1
V gene: TRBV7-2
clone size: -
CDR3 DNA: TGTGCCAGCAGTGGTAGCGGGACCTACTCCTACAATGAGCAGTTCTTC
CDR3 protein: CASSGSGTYSYNEQFF

D gene: -
J gene: TRBJ1-5
V gene: TRBV7-8
clone size: -
CDR3 DNA: TGTGCCAGCAGCTTAGGGTTTCAGGTTAGCAATCAGCCCCAGCATTTT
CDR3 protein: CASSLGFQVSNQPQHF

D gene: TRBD1
J gene: TRBJ2-7
V gene: TRBV29-1
clone size: -
CDR3 DNA: TGCAGCGTTGAAGCATGGACAGGGTTAGTCTACGAGCAGTACTTC
CDR3 protein: CSVEAWTGLVYEQYF

D gene: TRBD1
J gene: TRBJ2-1
V gene: TRBV4-1
clone size: once
CDR3 DNA: TGCGCCAGCAGCCAGGGACAGGGCGATGAGCAGTTCTTC
CDR3 protein: CASSQGQGDEQFF

D gene: TRBD1
J gene: TRBJ2-7
V gene: TRBV2
clone size: few
CDR3 DNA: TGTGCCAGCAGGACCCAATGGGACAGGAGAAACCCTTACGAGCAGTACTTC
CDR3 protein: CASRTQWDRRNPYEQYF

D gene: -
J gene: TRBJ1-2
V gene: TRBV30
clone size: -
CDR3 DNA: TGTGCCTGGAGTCCATCCCTCGTGGGGGCGAGGTATGGCTACACCTTC
CDR3 protein: CAWSPSLVGARYGYTF

D gene: -
J gene: TRBJ2-1
V gene: TRBV4-3
clone size: -
CDR3 DNA: TGCGCCAGCAGCCAAGAATCCCTGGACAGTTTGTCCTACAATGAGCAGTTCTTC
CDR3 protein: CASSQESLDSLSYNEQFF

D gene: -
J gene: TRBJ2-5
V gene: TRBV25-1
clone size: -
CDR3 DNA: TGTGCCAGCAGTGAAACCCTACACCAAGAGACCCAGTACTTC
CDR3 protein: CASSETLHQETQYF

D gene: TRBD2
J gene: TRBJ2-7
V gene: TRBV5-1
clone size: -
CDR3 DNA: TGCGCCAGCCGATCTAGCGGAACCTACGAGCAGTACTTC
CDR3 protein: CASRSSGTYEQYF

D gene: -
J gene: TRBJ1-1
V gene: TRBV5-1
clone size: -
CDR3 DNA: TGCGCCAGCAGCTTTAGTTACAGCATAGTGAACACTGAAGCTTTCTTT
CDR3 protein: CASSFSYSIVNTEAFF

D gene: TRBD2
J gene: TRBJ2-2
V gene: TRBV5-4
clone size: -
CDR3 DNA: TGTGCCAGCAGCTTGGTGCTAGCGGGGACCGGGGAGCTGTTTTTT
CDR3 protein: CASSLVLAGTGELFF